The rows below give T cell receptor beta chains drawn from one sample of a study of T cell responses to AZD1222 COVID-19 vaccine. The table came from immunoSEQ multiplex PCR; TCRdb's copy has only in-frame clones and leaves some out. The sample lists under 150,000 clones, approximately 89% seen once, with about 6.8% in the top ten. The material was peripheral blood, obtained 28 days after the second AZD1222 dose. These receptors originate from an adult who received the AZD1222 COVID-19 vaccine. CDR3s include the opening cysteine and the closing phenylalanine or tryptophan. Each record gives: clone size, V gene, J gene, D gene, CDR3 protein, CDR3 DNA. A D gene is named only where the DNA matches it firmly. Clone size is shown for a subset of rows, as once, few, many or a class of expanded clone.

abundance: .
v_gene: TRBV11-2
j_gene: TRBJ1-2
d_gene: .
CDR3aa: CASSLGGNSYGYTF
CDR3nt: TGTGCCAGCAGCTTAGGGGGTAATAGCTATGGCTACACCTTC

abundance: .
v_gene: TRBV5-6
j_gene: TRBJ1-6
d_gene: .
CDR3aa: CASSLRRVTYNSPLHF
CDR3nt: TGTGCCAGCAGCTTGCGGAGGGTCACCTATAATTCACCCCTCCACTTT

abundance: .
v_gene: TRBV25-1
j_gene: TRBJ2-1
d_gene: .
CDR3aa: CASSELGDGAYNEQFF
CDR3nt: TGTGCCAGCAGTGAATTGGGCGACGGGGCTTACAATGAGCAGTTCTTC

abundance: .
v_gene: TRBV19
j_gene: TRBJ2-4
d_gene: TRBD2
CDR3aa: CASSISGGAGKNIQYF
CDR3nt: TGTGCCAGTAGTATATCGGGGGGGGCCGGCAAAAACATTCAGTACTTC

abundance: few
v_gene: TRBV6-2/TRBV6-3
j_gene: TRBJ2-2
d_gene: TRBD2
CDR3aa: CASSYPSGGAETGELFF
CDR3nt: TGTGCCAGCAGTTACCCTAGCGGGGGGGCAGAGACCGGGGAGCTGTTTTTT

abundance: once
v_gene: TRBV19
j_gene: TRBJ1-2
d_gene: .
CDR3aa: CASSIGQYGYTF
CDR3nt: TGTGCCAGTAGTATCGGCCAGTATGGCTACACCTTC

abundance: .
v_gene: TRBV6-5
j_gene: TRBJ2-3
d_gene: .
CDR3aa: CASSRPTSGTDTQYF
CDR3nt: TGTGCCAGCAGTAGACCCACGTCAGGCACAGATACGCAGTATTTT

abundance: .
v_gene: TRBV4-1
j_gene: TRBJ1-6
d_gene: .
CDR3aa: CASSSRQSPNSPLHF
CDR3nt: TGCGCCAGCAGCTCAAGACAGAGTCCAAATTCACCCCTCCACTTT

abundance: .
v_gene: TRBV10-3
j_gene: TRBJ1-1
d_gene: .
CDR3aa: CAIRGPDNEAFF
CDR3nt: TGTGCCATCAGAGGACCCGATAATGAAGCTTTCTTT

abundance: .
v_gene: TRBV6-5
j_gene: TRBJ1-1
d_gene: TRBD1
CDR3aa: CASTPDRDGTEAFF
CDR3nt: TGTGCCAGCACCCCAGACAGGGATGGCACTGAAGCTTTCTTT

abundance: few
v_gene: TRBV9
j_gene: TRBJ1-6
d_gene: .
CDR3aa: CASSVDATRNSPLHF
CDR3nt: TGTGCCAGCAGCGTAGACGCAACGCGGAATTCACCCCTCCACTTT

abundance: .
v_gene: TRBV28
j_gene: TRBJ1-1
d_gene: TRBD1
CDR3aa: CASSGTGPNTEAFF
CDR3nt: TGTGCCAGCAGTGGGACAGGGCCCAACACTGAAGCTTTCTTT

abundance: .
v_gene: TRBV2
j_gene: TRBJ1-1
d_gene: TRBD1
CDR3aa: CASSRQGGNTEAFF
CDR3nt: TGTGCCAGCAGTAGACAGGGGGGGAACACTGAAGCTTTCTTT

abundance: .
v_gene: TRBV11-3
j_gene: TRBJ2-2
d_gene: .
CDR3aa: CASSLGGTNTGELFF
CDR3nt: TGTGCCAGCAGCTTAGGTGGTACGAACACCGGGGAGCTGTTTTTT

abundance: once
v_gene: TRBV13
j_gene: TRBJ1-2
d_gene: .
CDR3aa: CASSLAGLGGYTF
CDR3nt: TGTGCCAGCAGCTTAGCGGGGCTGGGAGGCTACACCTTC

abundance: .
v_gene: TRBV18
j_gene: TRBJ1-1
d_gene: .
CDR3aa: CASSPSNTEAFF
CDR3nt: TGTGCCAGCTCACCATCGAACACTGAAGCTTTCTTT

abundance: .
v_gene: TRBV11-2
j_gene: TRBJ2-7
d_gene: .
CDR3aa: CASSLTDGSYEQYF
CDR3nt: TGTGCCAGCAGCTTAACGGACGGTTCCTACGAGCAGTACTTC

abundance: .
v_gene: TRBV6-5
j_gene: TRBJ1-1
d_gene: .
CDR3aa: CASDWWGGNTEAFF
CDR3nt: TGTGCCAGCGATTGGTGGGGGGGGAACACTGAAGCTTTCTTT

abundance: .
v_gene: TRBV12-3/TRBV12-4
j_gene: TRBJ1-2
d_gene: .
CDR3aa: CASSPGLPKGNTF
CDR3nt: TGTGCCAGCAGTCCCGGACTTCCTAAGGGCAACACCTTC

abundance: once
v_gene: TRBV15
j_gene: TRBJ1-1
d_gene: .
CDR3aa: CATSRGHSNTEAFF
CDR3nt: TGTGCCACCAGCAGAGGGCATTCGAACACTGAAGCTTTCTTT

abundance: .
v_gene: TRBV27
j_gene: TRBJ2-1
d_gene: .
CDR3aa: CASTATGGTANEQFF
CDR3nt: TGTGCCAGCACCGCCACGGGGGGGACAGCGAATGAGCAGTTCTTC

abundance: .
v_gene: TRBV7-8
j_gene: TRBJ2-7
d_gene: .
CDR3aa: CASSPTRSPYEQYF
CDR3nt: TGTGCCAGCAGCCCAACACGGTCCCCCTACGAGCAGTACTTC

abundance: .
v_gene: TRBV28
j_gene: TRBJ2-7
d_gene: .
CDR3aa: CASSIPQGAYEQYF
CDR3nt: TGTGCCAGCAGTATTCCACAGGGAGCCTACGAGCAGTACTTC

abundance: once
v_gene: TRBV3-1/TRBV3-2
j_gene: TRBJ2-7
d_gene: .
CDR3aa: CASSRTDYEQYF
CDR3nt: TGTGCCAGCAGCCGAACAGACTACGAGCAGTACTTC

abundance: .
v_gene: TRBV5-1
j_gene: TRBJ1-5
d_gene: .
CDR3aa: CASSPGGGEDQPQHF
CDR3nt: TGCGCCAGCAGCCCGGGAGGGGGTGAGGACCAGCCCCAGCATTTT

abundance: few
v_gene: TRBV11-2
j_gene: TRBJ2-7
d_gene: .
CDR3aa: CASSSTSKGEQYF
CDR3nt: TGTGCCAGCAGCTCGACGTCCAAGGGGGAGCAGTACTTC

abundance: .
v_gene: TRBV10-2
j_gene: TRBJ1-1
d_gene: TRBD1
CDR3aa: CASSLRGINTEAFF
CDR3nt: TGCGCCAGCAGTCTCAGGGGGATTAACACTGAAGCTTTCTTT

abundance: .
v_gene: TRBV4-3
j_gene: TRBJ1-2
d_gene: .
CDR3aa: CASSQEWSQYGYTF
CDR3nt: TGCGCCAGCAGCCAAGAATGGTCCCAGTATGGCTACACCTTC

abundance: .
v_gene: TRBV11-2
j_gene: TRBJ2-4
d_gene: TRBD1
CDR3aa: CASSLGTGGWNIQYF
CDR3nt: TGTGCCAGCAGCTTAGGGACAGGGGGCTGGAACATTCAGTACTTC

abundance: .
v_gene: TRBV2
j_gene: TRBJ2-1
d_gene: .
CDR3aa: CASSLTREQFF
CDR3nt: TGTGCCAGCAGTCTGACCCGGGAGCAGTTCTTC

abundance: once
v_gene: TRBV20-1
j_gene: TRBJ2-7
d_gene: .
CDR3aa: CSAGGRSEQYF
CDR3nt: TGCAGTGCCGGAGGGAGGTCCGAGCAGTACTTC

abundance: .
v_gene: TRBV29-1
j_gene: TRBJ1-2
d_gene: .
CDR3aa: CSVELGRGTRGYTF
CDR3nt: TGCAGCGTTGAATTAGGTAGAGGGACGAGAGGCTACACCTTC

abundance: once
v_gene: TRBV15
j_gene: TRBJ2-2
d_gene: TRBD1
CDR3aa: CATNERTGSGELFF
CDR3nt: TGTGCCACCAATGAAAGGACAGGGTCCGGGGAGCTGTTTTTT

abundance: .
v_gene: TRBV20-1
j_gene: TRBJ2-7
d_gene: .
CDR3aa: CSASSGHEQYF
CDR3nt: TGCAGTGCTTCATCGGGACACGAGCAGTACTTC

abundance: few
v_gene: TRBV9
j_gene: TRBJ2-7
d_gene: .
CDR3aa: CASSVGLAHEQYF
CDR3nt: TGTGCCAGCAGCGTAGGACTGGCCCACGAGCAGTACTTC

abundance: .
v_gene: TRBV3-1/TRBV3-2
j_gene: TRBJ2-7
d_gene: TRBD2
CDR3aa: CASSQDTAGGFGEQYF
CDR3nt: TGTGCCAGCAGCCAAGATACCGCGGGGGGATTCGGAGAGCAGTACTTC

abundance: .
v_gene: TRBV19
j_gene: TRBJ1-2
d_gene: .
CDR3aa: CASSIGGRYGYTF
CDR3nt: TGTGCCAGTAGTATCGGCGGACGATATGGCTACACCTTC

abundance: .
v_gene: TRBV6-5
j_gene: TRBJ1-2
d_gene: .
CDR3aa: CAVKPGPGVGYTF
CDR3nt: TGTGCCGTGAAACCTGGCCCCGGGGTTGGCTACACCTTC

abundance: .
v_gene: TRBV19
j_gene: TRBJ2-7
d_gene: .
CDR3aa: CASSIGGGDEQYF
CDR3nt: TGTGCCAGTAGTATTGGAGGGGGCGACGAGCAGTACTTC

abundance: .
v_gene: TRBV6-5
j_gene: TRBJ1-5
d_gene: TRBD1
CDR3aa: CASSYRTGRNQPQHF
CDR3nt: TGTGCCAGCAGTTACAGGACAGGAAGGAATCAGCCCCAGCATTTT

abundance: once
v_gene: TRBV6-5
j_gene: TRBJ2-1
d_gene: .
CDR3aa: CASSRQLGSYNEQFF
CDR3nt: TGTGCCAGCAGTCGACAGTTAGGATCCTACAATGAGCAGTTCTTC

abundance: .
v_gene: TRBV4-1
j_gene: TRBJ2-3
d_gene: TRBD2
CDR3aa: CASSLAGQLFSTDTQYF
CDR3nt: TGCGCCAGCAGCCTAGCGGGACAACTTTTCAGCACAGATACGCAGTATTTT

abundance: .
v_gene: TRBV5-6
j_gene: TRBJ2-2
d_gene: .
CDR3aa: CASSRPPNTGELFF
CDR3nt: TGTGCCAGCAGCAGACCACCGAACACCGGGGAGCTGTTTTTT

abundance: .
v_gene: TRBV19
j_gene: TRBJ1-2
d_gene: TRBD1
CDR3aa: CASSSTGGAYGYTF
CDR3nt: TGTGCCAGTAGTTCGACAGGGGGCGCCTATGGCTACACCTTC

abundance: .
v_gene: TRBV7-2
j_gene: TRBJ1-2
d_gene: TRBD1
CDR3aa: CASSFDRDYGYTF
CDR3nt: TGTGCCAGCAGCTTCGACAGGGACTATGGCTACACCTTC

abundance: once
v_gene: TRBV5-4
j_gene: TRBJ2-5
d_gene: .
CDR3aa: CASSPGLTGTQYF
CDR3nt: TGTGCCAGCAGCCCCGGGTTAACGGGGACCCAGTACTTC

abundance: .
v_gene: TRBV10-3
j_gene: TRBJ2-7
d_gene: .
CDR3aa: CAISRERGNEQYF
CDR3nt: TGTGCCATCAGTCGGGAAAGGGGCAACGAGCAGTACTTC

abundance: few
v_gene: TRBV10-3
j_gene: TRBJ1-3
d_gene: .
CDR3aa: CAIRPGHRQDTIYF
CDR3nt: TGTGCCATCAGACCGGGACACCGACAGGACACCATATATTTT